Below, 18 T cell receptor beta chains from the same sample are listed, as sequenced in a study of cytomegalovirus exposure and HLA in healthy donors. The PCR had 60 Vbeta and 13 Jbeta primers. Here immunoSEQ multiplex PCR was the method, and the copy in TCRdb shows in-frame clones only, minus some. The table records around 200,000 clones, more than 75% of them present only once. Sequenced sample: PBMCs. The receptors stem from a woman in her 50s in good health and CMV-seropositive.

The chain links TRBV28 to TRBJ2-7, with D possibly TRBD1 on 6 matching bases. Germline V lookup: CDR1 MDHEN, CDR2 SYDVKM. The V end was cut by 6 bases, the J end by 4 bases, with 10 bases between. This CDR3 has 12 amino acids. As DNA, the CDR3 is TGTGCCAGCAGCACGGACAGTTACGAGCAGTACTTC. Its protein product is CASSTDSYEQYF.

Comment on this clone: Other DNA sequences in the same sample also yield this CDR3. This rearrangement joins TRBV5-1 to TRBJ1-4, with 7 bases matching TRBD1. The CDR3 sequence is 14 residues long. V was pared by 4 bases and J by 2 bases, with 2 bases of the junction left unmatched. The germline gives CDR1 SGHRS, CDR2 YFSETQ. The CDR3 reads CASSPQGTNEKLFF. The CDR3 coding sequence is TGCGCCAGCAGCCCACAGGGGACTAATGAAAAACTGTTTTTT.

The chain joins TRBV6-5 to TRBJ2-7; D is possibly TRBD2 (5 bases). V gave up 5 bases and J gave up 0 bases, with 11 bases separating them. Germline CDR1 and CDR2: MNHEY and SVGAGI. The CDR3 has 14 amino acids. This CDR3 reads CASSRTGSSYEQYF. CDR3 bases: TGTGCCAGCAGTAGGACGGGGAGCTCCTACGAGCAGTACTTC.

The chain links TRBV27 to TRBJ2-5; 8 bases match TRBD1. The end of the DNA fits TRBJ2-7 better, so the J call may be wrong. Per germline, CDR1 MNHEY and CDR2 SMNVEV (reference sequence). The CDR3 has 15 residues. Here the CDR3 reads CASKRSGGSSYEQYF. The CDR3 DNA is TGTGCCAGCAAAAGATCAGGGGGCAGCTCCTACGAGCAGTACTTC.

The rearrangement joins TRBV7-9 to TRBJ1-3; the match to TRBD1 covers 7 bases. The V segment lost 5 bases and the J segment 0 bases; nucleotides outside the gene matches: 13. CDR3 length: 18 amino acids. Germline CDR1 SEHNR, CDR2 FQNEAQ (reference sequence). CDR3 sequence (DNA): TGTGCCAGCAGCCCTAGGGGGCTACAGGGGACCTCTGGAAACACCATATATTTT. It is translated as CASSPRGLQGTSGNTIYF.

The chain is built from TRBV5-1 and TRBJ2-7, with D maybe TRBD2 (7 bases). Trimming took 6 bases from V and 6 from J, leaving 19 bases between them. Germline CDR1 reads SGHRS; CDR2 reads YFSETQ. The CDR3 is 14 residues long. CDR3 sequence: CASNPYRGAGEQYF. As DNA, the CDR3 is TGCGCCAGCAACCCGTATCGGGGGGCAGGCGAGCAGTACTTC.

The CDR3 nucleotides are TGTGCCAGCAGCGTAGAAACAGGGTCGTCGTCACCCCTCCACTTT. It translates to CASSVETGSSSPLHF. This chain joins TRBV9 and TRBJ1-6, with D tentatively TRBD1 (6 bases). This CDR3 has 15 residues. V shed 0 bases and J shed 10 bases, with 14 bases lying between them. The germline gives CDR1 SGDLS, CDR2 YYNGEE.

The chain recombines TRBV7-2 with TRBJ2-7; D call uncertain. Germline V gives CDR1 SGHTA, CDR2 FQGNSA. The CDR3 covers 14 residues. V dropped 6 bases and J dropped 3 bases, with 15 bases sitting between them. The CDR3 protein is CASSPAAQIYEQYF. The CDR3 coding sequence is TGTGCCAGCAGTCCCGCGGCCCAGATCTACGAGCAGTACTTC.

The chain joins TRBV9 to TRBJ1-1, with TRBD1 matching 8 bases. V lost 0 bases and J lost 0; bases outside the gene matches: 1. Germline V lookup: CDR1 SGDLS, CDR2 YYNGEE. The CDR3 contains 15 residues. The CDR3 DNA follows: TGTGCCAGCAGCGTAGGGGACAGGCTGAACACTGAAGCTTTCTTT. The encoded protein is CASSVGDRLNTEAFF. The complete variable domain, with remaining parts taken from reference TRBV9 and TRBJ1-1, reads DSGVTQTPKHLITATGQRVTLRCSPRSGDLSVYWYQQSLDQGLQFLIQYYNGEERAKGNILERFSAQQFPDLHSELNLSSLELGDSALYFCASSVGDRLNTEAFFGQGTRLTVV.

This clone was recorded only once. This chain uses TRBV6-5 with TRBJ2-7; no clear D. There are 14 residues in the CDR3. CDR1 is MNHEY and CDR2 is SVGAGI in the germline V gene. Trimming shortened V by 7 bases and J by 0 bases, and 13 bases separated the two germline ends. The CDR3 nucleotides read TGTGCCAGCACCGGAGACTTGGGCTCCTACGAGCAGTACTTC. It encodes CASTGDLGSYEQYF.

This clone was seen a few times. This rearrangement joins TRBV10-2 to TRBJ2-5; 12 bases are a match to TRBD2. V gave up 7 bases and J gave up 3 bases; unmatched junction bases: 18. Germline lookup yields CDR1 WSHSY and CDR2 SAAADI. The CDR3 is 19 residues long. The chain's CDR3 is CASTAKGLRTSGDKETQYF. In nucleotides, the CDR3 is TGCGCCAGCACAGCCAAGGGGCTACGGACTAGCGGGGATAAAGAGACCCAGTACTTC.

The chain recombines TRBV15 with TRBJ2-5, with no clear D. The end of the DNA aligns better with TRBJ2-7, so the J call may be wrong. This CDR3 is built from 13 residues. Germline V gives CDR1 LNHNV, CDR2 YYDKDF (reference sequence). This chain's CDR3 is CATSRELNYEQYF. The CDR3 DNA follows: TGTGCCACCAGCAGAGAACTAAACTACGAGCAGTACTTC.

The chain has TRBV2 and TRBJ2-1, with D perhaps TRBD2 (5 bases). This CDR3 contains 12 residues. The germline gives CDR1 SNHLY, CDR2 FYNNEI. The V gene lost 6 bases and the J gene lost 4 bases, with 7 bases spanning the gap. The CDR3 is CASREGYNEQFF. For the CDR3, the DNA is TGTGCCAGCAGAGAGGGTTACAATGAGCAGTTCTTC.

This clone came up a few times. V usage is TRBV13 and J usage is TRBJ2-3; D is perhaps TRBD2 (7 bases). Germline V gene data show CDR1 as PRHDT and CDR2 as FYEKMQ (reference sequence). V was clipped by 2 bases and J by 2 bases, with 11 bases between them. The CDR3 runs 15 residues. CDR3 amino acids: CASSLNAGATDTQYF. The CDR3, as DNA: TGTGCCAGCAGCTTAAATGCGGGGGCCACAGATACGCAGTATTTT.

The V gene is TRBV5-1, the J gene TRBJ2-1; possibly TRBD2 for D (5 bases). The length of the CDR3 is 14 residues. Germline V CDR1 and CDR2: SGHRS, YFSETQ. V lost 3 bases to trimming and J lost 9 bases, with 16 bases between them. The CDR3 sequence: CASSWGLVEGEQFF. The DNA for the CDR3 is TGCGCCAGCAGCTGGGGTCTTGTCGAGGGTGAGCAGTTCTTC.

The chain employs TRBV2 and TRBJ2-3; D unresolved. The CDR3 length is 10 residues. Germline V gene data show CDR1 as SNHLY and CDR2 as FYNNEI. The V end was cut by 4 bases, the J end by 10 bases, with 6 bases between. This chain's CDR3 is CASSGRAQYF. CDR3 DNA sequence: TGTGCCAGCAGTGGCCGAGCGCAGTATTTT. The full variable domain, its missing parts supplied by reference TRBV2 and TRBJ2-3, is EPEVTQTPSHQVTQMGQEVILRCVPISNHLYFYWYRQILGQKVEFLVSFYNNEISEKSEIFDDQFSVERPDGSNFTLKIRSTKLEDSAMYFCASSGRAQYFGPGTRLTVL.

The V gene is TRBV19, the J gene TRBJ1-1; 7 bases fit TRBD1. The CDR3 spans 15 residues. Germline loops: CDR1 LNHDA, CDR2 SQIVND (reference sequence). With V trimmed by 9 bases and J by 1 base, 11 bases remained unmatched. Written as DNA, the CDR3 is TGTGCCAGCACTAGACAGGGTTGGGGGAACACTGAAGCTTTCTTT. Its protein is CASTRQGWGNTEAFF.

This clone came up once. This chain uses TRBV6-6 with TRBJ1-3; D call uncertain. This CDR3 contains 11 residues. V lost 6 bases to trimming and J lost 4 bases, with 4 bases between them. CDR1 and CDR2 (germline): MNHNY, SVGAGI (reference sequence). The CDR3: CASSEGNTIYF. In DNA, the CDR3 is TGTGCCAGCAGCGAGGGAAACACCATATATTTT.